The T cell receptor beta chain under discussion was sequenced for a study of radiotherapy plus CTLA-4 blockade in lung cancer. Germline assignment: CDR1 DFQATT and CDR2 SNEGSKA (reference sequence). This CDR3 comprises 10 residues. V lost 5 bases and J lost 11, with 12 bases in between. Generated by immunoSEQ multiplex PCR, the TCRdb table keeps only in-frame clones and is missing some. The sample has about 49,000 clones; about 72% are singletons. The study treated chemo-refractory metastatic non-small-cell lung cancer patients with focal radiation plus ipilimumab CTLA-4 blockade. Material: peripheral blood, obtained from a patient treated with radiotherapy plus ipilimumab. The rearrangement uses TRBV20-1 and TRBJ1-1, with D perhaps TRBD1 (5 bases). This sequence was found in a human donor with non-small cell lung cancer who had stable disease on radiotherapy plus ipilimumab. CDR3 coding DNA: TGCAGTGCTCTCGGAGGGGAGGCTTTCTTT. Translated: CSALGGEAFF.